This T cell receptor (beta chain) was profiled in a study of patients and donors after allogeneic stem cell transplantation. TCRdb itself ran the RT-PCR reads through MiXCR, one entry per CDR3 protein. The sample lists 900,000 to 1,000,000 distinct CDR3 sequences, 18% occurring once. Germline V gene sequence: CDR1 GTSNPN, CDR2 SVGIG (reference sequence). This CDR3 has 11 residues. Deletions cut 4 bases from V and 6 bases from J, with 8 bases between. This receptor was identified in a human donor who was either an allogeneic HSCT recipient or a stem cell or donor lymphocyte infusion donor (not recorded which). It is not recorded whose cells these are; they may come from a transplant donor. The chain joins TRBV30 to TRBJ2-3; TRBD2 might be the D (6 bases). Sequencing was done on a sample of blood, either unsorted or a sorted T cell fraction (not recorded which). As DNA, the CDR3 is TGTGCCTGGACTGGGGGGGATACGCAGTATTTT. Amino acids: CAWTGGDTQYF.